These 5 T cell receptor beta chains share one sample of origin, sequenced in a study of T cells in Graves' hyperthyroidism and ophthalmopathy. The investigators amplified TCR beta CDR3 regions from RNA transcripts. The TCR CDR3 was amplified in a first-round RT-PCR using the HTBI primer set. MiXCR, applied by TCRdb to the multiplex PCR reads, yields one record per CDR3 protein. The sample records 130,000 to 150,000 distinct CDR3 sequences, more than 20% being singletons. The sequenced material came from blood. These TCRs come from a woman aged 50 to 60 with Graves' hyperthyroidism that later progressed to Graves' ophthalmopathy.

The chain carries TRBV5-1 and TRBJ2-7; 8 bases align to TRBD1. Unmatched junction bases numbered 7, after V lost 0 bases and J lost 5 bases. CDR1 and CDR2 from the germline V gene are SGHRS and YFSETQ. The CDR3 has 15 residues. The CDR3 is CASSLGRGRGDEQYF. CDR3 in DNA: TGCGCCAGCAGCTTGGGCAGGGGGCGCGGGGACGAGCAGTACTTC.

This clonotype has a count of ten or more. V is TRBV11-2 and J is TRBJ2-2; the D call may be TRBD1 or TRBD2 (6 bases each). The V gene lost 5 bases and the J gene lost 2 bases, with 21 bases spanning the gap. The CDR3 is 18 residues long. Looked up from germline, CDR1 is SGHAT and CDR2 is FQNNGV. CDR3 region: CASSARPAGGGNTGELFF. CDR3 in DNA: TGTGCCAGCAGCGCACGACCAGCAGGAGGGGGAAACACCGGGGAGCTGTTTTTT.

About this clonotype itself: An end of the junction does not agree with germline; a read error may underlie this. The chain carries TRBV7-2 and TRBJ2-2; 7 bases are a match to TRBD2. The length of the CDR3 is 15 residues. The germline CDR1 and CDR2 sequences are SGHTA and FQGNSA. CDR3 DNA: TGTGCCAGCAGCTTAAGGTCTAGCGGAGACGGGGAGCTGTGTTTT. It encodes CASSLRSSGDGELCF.

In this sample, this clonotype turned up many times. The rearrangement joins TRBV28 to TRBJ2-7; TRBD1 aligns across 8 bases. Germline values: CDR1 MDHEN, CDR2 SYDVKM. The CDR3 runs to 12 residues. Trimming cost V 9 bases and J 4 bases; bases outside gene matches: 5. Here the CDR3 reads CASTDREYEQYF. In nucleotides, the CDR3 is TGTGCCAGTACGGACAGGGAGTACGAGCAGTACTTC.

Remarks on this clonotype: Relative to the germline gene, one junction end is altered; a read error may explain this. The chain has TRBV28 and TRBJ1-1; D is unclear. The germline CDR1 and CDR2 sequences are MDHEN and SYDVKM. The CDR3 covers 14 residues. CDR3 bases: TGTGCCTGCAGTCCTCGGAAGTTTCCAACTGAAGCTTTCTTT. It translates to CACSPRKFPTEAFF.